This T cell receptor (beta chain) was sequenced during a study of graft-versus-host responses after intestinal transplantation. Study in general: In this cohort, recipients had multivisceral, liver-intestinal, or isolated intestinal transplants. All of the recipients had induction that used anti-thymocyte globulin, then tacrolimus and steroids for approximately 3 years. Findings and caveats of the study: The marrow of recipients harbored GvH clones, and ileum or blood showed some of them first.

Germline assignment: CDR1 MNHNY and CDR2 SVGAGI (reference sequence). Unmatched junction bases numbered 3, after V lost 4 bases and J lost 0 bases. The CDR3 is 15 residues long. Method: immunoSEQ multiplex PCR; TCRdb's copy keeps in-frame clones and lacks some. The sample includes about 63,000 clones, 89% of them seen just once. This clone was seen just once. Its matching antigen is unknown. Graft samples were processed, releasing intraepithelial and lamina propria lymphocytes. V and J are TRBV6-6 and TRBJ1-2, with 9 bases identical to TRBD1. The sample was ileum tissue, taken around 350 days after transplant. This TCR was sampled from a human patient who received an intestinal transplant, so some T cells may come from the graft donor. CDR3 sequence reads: CASSSRQGANYGYTF. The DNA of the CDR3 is TGTGCCAGCAGTTCCCGACAGGGGGCTAACTATGGCTACACCTTC.